What follows describes a single TCR beta chain. The source of the sample is a study of T cell repertoires in cytomegalovirus infection. Looking at the study overall: TCR beta signatures that were public indicated CMV infection and matching HLA type.

Germline V lookup: CDR1 MNHNY, CDR2 SVGAGI (reference sequence). This CDR3 is 15 amino acids long. After removal of 6 bases from V and 7 bases from J, the junction contained 10 bases not matched to a gene. A single record per CDR3 protein comes from TCRdb applying MiXCR to the reads. The sample holds roughly 630,000 distinct CDR3 sequences, approximately 24% seen once. The receptor was derived from a human donor in good health (CMV status not recorded). Some clones in this sample may be carry-over from other donors' samples. Sequenced input: CD8+ T cells from PBMCs. This chain connects TRBV6-6 to TRBJ2-2; TRBD1 matches at 8 bases. CDR3 residues: CASSQWTGIDGELFF. The CDR3 DNA sequence: TGTGCCAGCAGCCAATGGACAGGGATTGACGGGGAGCTGTTTTTT.